This is a list of T cell receptor beta chains from one sample in a study of T cells in severe cutaneous drug reactions. TCRdb reprocessed the multiplex PCR reads and reports one entry per CDR3 protein, with no DNA. This table lists around 20,000 distinct CDR3 sequences. The sequencing input was PBMCs. The receptor set was obtained from a human donor with toxic epidermal necrolysis, a severe cutaneous drug reaction. CDR3s include the opening cysteine and the closing phenylalanine or tryptophan. The order of the fields is clone size, J gene, V gene, CDR3 protein. Rows may omit the clone size; those that give it use once, few, many or a size class.

clone size: NA
J gene: TRBJ2-7
V gene: TRBV14
CDR3 protein: CASSQSGSALYEQYF

clone size: NA
J gene: TRBJ2-5
V gene: TRBV20-1
CDR3 protein: CSASGGRVETQYF

clone size: NA
J gene: TRBJ2-7
V gene: TRBV6-5
CDR3 protein: CASSYGLRYEQYF

clone size: NA
J gene: TRBJ1-2
V gene: TRBV20-1
CDR3 protein: CSAGGQGLGYTF

clone size: NA
J gene: TRBJ1-2
V gene: TRBV12-3/TRBV12-4
CDR3 protein: CASSKAGSHTF

clone size: medium-sized
J gene: TRBJ2-7
V gene: TRBV2
CDR3 protein: CASSGEGLGRAYEQYF

clone size: NA
J gene: TRBJ2-1
V gene: TRBV3-1
CDR3 protein: CASSQLAGERNEQFF

clone size: NA
J gene: TRBJ2-7
V gene: TRBV10-3
CDR3 protein: CAISEMGQQYF

clone size: NA
J gene: TRBJ2-5
V gene: TRBV2
CDR3 protein: CAIRRRDYQETQYF

clone size: NA
J gene: TRBJ2-3
V gene: TRBV2
CDR3 protein: CASSDFGGTSSSDTQYF

clone size: NA
J gene: TRBJ2-5
V gene: TRBV29-1
CDR3 protein: CSVVWGAGAQIETQYF

clone size: NA
J gene: TRBJ2-5
V gene: TRBV4-1
CDR3 protein: CASSHAEETQYF

clone size: NA
J gene: TRBJ2-7
V gene: TRBV4-1
CDR3 protein: CASSQESITGFYEQYF

clone size: NA
J gene: TRBJ2-3
V gene: TRBV29-1
CDR3 protein: CSAVGGWDYSTDTQYF

clone size: NA
J gene: TRBJ2-3
V gene: TRBV7-2
CDR3 protein: CASSLQDRMRRTDTQYF